This T cell receptor (beta chain) was sequenced for a study of tumor and adjacent non-tumor tissue in lung cancer. This clonotype was seen many times. What it recognizes is unknown. The study, taken as a whole, reports: Tumor repertoires had a smaller top 100 clone share than normal lung. TCR diversity was significantly greater in tumor than normal lung tissue.

The template was RNA from unsorted bulk tissue. Chemotherapy-naive patients with new lung cancer underwent thoracic surgery in China, August–November 2014. V gave up 3 bases and J gave up 0 bases; unmatched junction bases: 1. CDR1 and CDR2 (germline): SGHAT, FQNNGV. The CDR3 is 16 residues long. The library came from three nested PCR rounds adapted from ARM-PCR protocols. Using its own MiXCR run on the multiplex PCR reads, TCRdb lists one record per CDR3 protein. The table has about 200,000 distinct CDR3 sequences, 71% seen once. The chain couples TRBV11-2 to TRBJ2-6; TRBD1 aligns across 8 bases. This clonotype originated in a man aged 60 to 75 with non-small cell lung cancer. Material: lung tumor tissue. As DNA, the CDR3 is TGTGCCAGCAGCTTCGGGACAGGCTCTGGGGCCAACGTCCTGACTTTC. Encoded protein: CASSFGTGSGANVLTF.